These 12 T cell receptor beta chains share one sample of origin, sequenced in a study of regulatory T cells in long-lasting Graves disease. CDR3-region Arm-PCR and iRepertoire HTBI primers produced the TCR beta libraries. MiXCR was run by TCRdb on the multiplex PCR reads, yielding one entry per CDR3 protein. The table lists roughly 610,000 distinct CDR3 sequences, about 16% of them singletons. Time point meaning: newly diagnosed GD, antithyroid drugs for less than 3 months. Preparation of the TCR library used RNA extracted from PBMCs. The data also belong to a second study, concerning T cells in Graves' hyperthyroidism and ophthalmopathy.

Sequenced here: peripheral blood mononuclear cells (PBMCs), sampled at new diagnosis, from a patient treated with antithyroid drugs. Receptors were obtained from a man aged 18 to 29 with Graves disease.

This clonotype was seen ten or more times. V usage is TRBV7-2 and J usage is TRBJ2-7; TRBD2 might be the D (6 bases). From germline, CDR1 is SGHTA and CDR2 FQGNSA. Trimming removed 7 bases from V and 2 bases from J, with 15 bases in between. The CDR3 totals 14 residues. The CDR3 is CASTTDGGAYEQYF. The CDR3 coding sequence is TGTGCCAGCACTACCGACGGCGGGGCCTACGAGCAGTACTTC.

The CDR3 loop reads CASSLNILNNEQFF. The CDR3 bases are TGTGCCAGCAGCTTAAATATCCTTAACAATGAGCAGTTCTTC. The chain couples TRBV11-2 to TRBJ2-1; no definite D call. The CDR3 spans 14 residues. The germline V gene encodes CDR1 SGHAT and CDR2 FQNNGV. The V end was cut by 2 bases, the J end by 5 bases, with 10 bases between.

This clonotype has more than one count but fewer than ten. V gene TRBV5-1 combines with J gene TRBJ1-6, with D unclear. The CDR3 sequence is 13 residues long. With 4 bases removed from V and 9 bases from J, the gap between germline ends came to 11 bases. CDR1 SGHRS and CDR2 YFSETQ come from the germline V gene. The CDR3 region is CASSPERGSPLHF. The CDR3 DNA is TGCGCCAGCAGCCCGGAGCGTGGTTCACCCCTCCACTTT.

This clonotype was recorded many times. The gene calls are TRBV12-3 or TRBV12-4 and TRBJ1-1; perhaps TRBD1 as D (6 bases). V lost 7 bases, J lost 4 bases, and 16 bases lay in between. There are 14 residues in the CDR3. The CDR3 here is CASNDNAQGTEAFF. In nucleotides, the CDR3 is TGTGCCAGCAACGACAACGCACAGGGCACTGAAGCTTTCTTT.

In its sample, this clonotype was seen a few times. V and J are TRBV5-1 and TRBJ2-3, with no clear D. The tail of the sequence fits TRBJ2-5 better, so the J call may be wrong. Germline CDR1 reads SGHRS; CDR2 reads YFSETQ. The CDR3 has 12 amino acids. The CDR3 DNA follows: TGCGCCAGCAGTTTAAACCACCAGACCCAGTACTTC. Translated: CASSLNHQTQYF.

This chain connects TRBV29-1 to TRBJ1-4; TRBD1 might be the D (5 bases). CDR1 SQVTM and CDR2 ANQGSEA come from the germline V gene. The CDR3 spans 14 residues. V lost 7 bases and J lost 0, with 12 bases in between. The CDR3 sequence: CSAAQGTTNEKLFF. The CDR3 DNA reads TGCAGCGCCGCTCAGGGTACAACTAATGAAAAACTGTTTTTT.

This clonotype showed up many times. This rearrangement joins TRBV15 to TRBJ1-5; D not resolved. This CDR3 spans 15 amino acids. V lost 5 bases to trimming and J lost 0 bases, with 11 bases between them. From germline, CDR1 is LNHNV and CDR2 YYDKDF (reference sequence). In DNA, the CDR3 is TGTGCCACCAGCGGATTTGGACGTAGCAATCAGCCCCAGCATTTT. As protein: CATSGFGRSNQPQHF.

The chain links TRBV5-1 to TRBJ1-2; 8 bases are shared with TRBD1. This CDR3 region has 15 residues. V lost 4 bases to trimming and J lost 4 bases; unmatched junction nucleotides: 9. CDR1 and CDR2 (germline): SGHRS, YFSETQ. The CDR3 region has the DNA TGCGCCAGCAGCCTCCGGGACAGGATACCCTATGGCTACACCTTC. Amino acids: CASSLRDRIPYGYTF.

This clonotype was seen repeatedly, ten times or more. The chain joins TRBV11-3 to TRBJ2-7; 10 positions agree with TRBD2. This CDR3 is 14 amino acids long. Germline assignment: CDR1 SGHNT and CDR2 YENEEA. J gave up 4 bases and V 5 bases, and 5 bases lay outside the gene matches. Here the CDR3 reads CASSQAGGPYEQYF. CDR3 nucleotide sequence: TGTGCCAGCAGCCAAGCGGGAGGGCCGTACGAGCAGTACTTC.

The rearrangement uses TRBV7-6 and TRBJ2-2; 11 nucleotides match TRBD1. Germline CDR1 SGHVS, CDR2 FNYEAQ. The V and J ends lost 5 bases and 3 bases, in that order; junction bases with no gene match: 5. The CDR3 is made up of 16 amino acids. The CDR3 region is CASSQDRGPDTGELFF. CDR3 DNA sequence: TGTGCCAGCAGCCAGGACAGGGGGCCTGACACCGGGGAGCTGTTTTTT.

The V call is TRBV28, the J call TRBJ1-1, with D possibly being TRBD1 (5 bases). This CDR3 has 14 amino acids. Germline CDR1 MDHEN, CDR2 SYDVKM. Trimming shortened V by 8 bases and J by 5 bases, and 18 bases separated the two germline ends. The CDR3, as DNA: TGTGCCAGCCGGGGGGGGGGAATCGGAACTGAAGCTTTCTTT. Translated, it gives CASRGGGIGTEAFF.

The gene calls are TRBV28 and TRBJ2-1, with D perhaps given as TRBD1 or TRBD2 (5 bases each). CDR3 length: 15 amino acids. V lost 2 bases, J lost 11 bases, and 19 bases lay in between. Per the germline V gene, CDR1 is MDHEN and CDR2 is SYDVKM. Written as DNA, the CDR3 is TGTGCCAGCAGTTTACGCCAGGGAAAGCGGAATAAGCAGTTCTTC. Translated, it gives CASSLRQGKRNKQFF.